The 29 T cell receptor beta chains in this list originate from one sample, sequenced in a study of Ad26.COV2.S vaccination and SARS-CoV-2 variants. Sequenced by immunoSEQ multiplex PCR; TCRdb stores in-frame clones only, minus some. The sample lists some 640,000 clones; about 89% were seen once. The treatment: roughly 18 received Ad26.COV2.S at low or high dose, single or two shots; about 5 received placebo; per-sample allocation not given. The samples date from day 63 after the first vaccine or placebo injection. The sample here was peripheral blood, taken in a trial of Ad26.COV2.S vaccine versus placebo. These receptors were obtained from a person aged 18-60 years who received the Ad26.COV2.S COVID-19 vaccine or a placebo.

The chain links TRBV5-1 to TRBJ2-3; 11 nucleotides agree with TRBD2. Looked up from germline, CDR1 is SGHRS and CDR2 is YFSETQ. The length of the CDR3 is 16 residues. V dropped 5 bases and J dropped 5; count of bases not matched to a gene: 10. The CDR3 is CASRAGTSGLRDTQYF. CDR3 nucleotides: TGCGCCAGCAGGGCTGGGACTAGCGGACTGCGAGATACGCAGTATTTT.

This chain links TRBV19 with TRBJ1-2, with 7 bases lining up with TRBD1. Trimming cost V 3 bases and J 8 bases; bases outside gene matches: 6. Germline V gives CDR1 LNHDA, CDR2 SQIVND (reference sequence). This CDR3 is built from 13 residues. CDR3 DNA sequence: TGTGCCAGTAGTATGGACAGGAGAAGCGGCTACACCTTC. It is translated as CASSMDRRSGYTF.

This clone has only one observation. The J gene is TRBJ1-4, the V gene TRBV15; weak D call: TRBD1 (5 bases). The V end lost 0 bases, the J end lost 2 bases, and 16 bases lay between the germline ends. The CDR3 contains 18 residues. Germline V gene lookup returns CDR1 LNHNV and CDR2 YYDKDF (reference sequence). For the CDR3, the DNA is TGTGCCACCAGCAGAGATATAGGAGGGGTGGGGACTAATGAAAAACTGTTTTTT. Its translation: CATSRDIGGVGTNEKLFF.

The rearrangement joins TRBV11-2 to TRBJ2-5, with TRBD2 matching over 8 bases. The CDR3 extends over 17 amino acids. In germline, CDR1 is SGHAT, CDR2 FQNNGV. V gave up 3 bases and J gave up 5 bases; unmatched junction bases: 14. CDR3 loop: CASSFNPGLVGLETQYF. The DNA of the CDR3 is TGTGCCAGCAGCTTTAATCCGGGACTAGTCGGTTTGGAGACCCAGTACTTC.

The chain combines TRBV24-1 with TRBJ1-5; 7 positions match TRBD1. Trimming cost V 3 bases and J 1 base; bases outside gene matches: 8. Germline V gives CDR1 KGHDR, CDR2 SFDVKD. The CDR3 runs to 17 residues. As DNA, the CDR3 is TGTGCCACCAGTGATGGCGGGGACAGTCAAAGCAATCAGCCCCAGCATTTT. It codes for CATSDGGDSQSNQPQHF.

The rearrangement joins TRBV6-5 to TRBJ2-7; 7 bases map to TRBD1. The V and J ends lost 5 bases and 3 bases, in that order; junction bases with no gene match: 1. CDR1 and CDR2 (germline): MNHEY, SVGAGI. The CDR3 sequence is 12 residues long. In DNA, the CDR3 is TGTGCCAGCAGTCAGGGGGACTACGAGCAGTACTTC. Amino acid sequence: CASSQGDYEQYF.

The chain recombines TRBV7-2 with TRBJ1-1, with D possibly TRBD1 on 5 matching bases. The germline V gene encodes CDR1 SGHTA and CDR2 FQGNSA. The V end lost 1 base, the J end lost 4 bases, and 13 bases lay between the germline ends. The CDR3 consists of 15 residues. The CDR3 DNA is TGTGCCAGCAGCTTAGTGGCCGGGGGGGGCACTGAAGCTTTCTTT. Its translation is CASSLVAGGGTEAFF.

The CDR3 protein is CASSLGDRIYTEAFF. DNA of the CDR3: TGCGCCAGCAGCTTGGGGGACAGAATATACACTGAAGCTTTCTTT. The rearrangement uses TRBV5-1 and TRBJ1-1, with 7 bases that match TRBD1. After removal of 0 bases from V and 3 bases from J, the junction contained 5 bases not matched to a gene. The CDR3 runs to 15 residues. The germline gives CDR1 SGHRS, CDR2 YFSETQ.

The chain combines TRBV18 with TRBJ1-1; TRBD1 is a possible D gene (6 bases). V lost 5 bases and J 4 bases, leaving 14 bases between the germline ends. From germline, CDR1 is KGHSH and CDR2 LQKENI. The CDR3 contains 14 residues. CDR3 sequence (DNA): TGTGCCAGCTCATTCGGACAGCCCGGCACTGAAGCTTTCTTT. Translated, it gives CASSFGQPGTEAFF.

V gene TRBV5-4 combines with J gene TRBJ2-5; 10 bases match TRBD1. Germline CDR1 SGHNT, CDR2 YYREEE (reference sequence). The V segment lost 4 bases and the J segment 3 bases; nucleotides outside the gene matches: 6. This CDR3 is built from 15 residues. The CDR3 spells CASSLGTGEKETQYF. The CDR3, as DNA: TGTGCCAGCAGCCTCGGGACAGGGGAGAAAGAGACCCAGTACTTC.

The rearrangement uses TRBV24-1 and TRBJ2-5; TRBD2 agrees at 8 bases. CDR3 size: 15 residues. Germline V CDR1 and CDR2: KGHDR, SFDVKD. Unmatched junction bases numbered 5, after V lost 3 bases and J lost 3 bases. CDR3 in amino acids: CATSDPGLAEETQYF. CDR3 DNA sequence: TGTGCCACCAGTGATCCCGGACTAGCAGAAGAGACCCAGTACTTC.

The genes are TRBV6-5 and TRBJ2-7; no reliable D call. Trimming removed 4 bases from V and 2 bases from J, with 12 bases in between. Per the germline V gene, CDR1 is MNHEY and CDR2 is SVGAGI. CDR3 length equals 14 residues. For the CDR3, the DNA is TGTGCCAGCAGTTCCCATGCCGGTGCCTACGAGCAGTACTTC. Translation gives CASSSHAGAYEQYF.

This chain uses TRBV29-1 with TRBJ2-5, with 7 bases lining up with TRBD2. Germline V gene lookup returns CDR1 SQVTM and CDR2 ANQGSEA. The CDR3 extends over 12 amino acids. Unmatched junction bases numbered 5, after V lost 5 bases and J lost 5 bases. The CDR3 DNA sequence: TGCAGCGTTCTGGGGGGGTTGGAGACCCAGTACTTC. Amino acid sequence: CSVLGGLETQYF. Supplemented by reference TRBV29-1 and TRBJ2-5, the full variable domain reads SAVISQKPSRDICQRGTSLTIQCQVDSQVTMMFWYRQQPGQSLTLIATANQGSEATYESGFVIDKFPISRPNLTFSTLTVSNMSPEDSSIYLCSVLGGLETQYFGPGTRLLVL.

The DNA for the CDR3 is TGTGCCAGCAAGCGGACGGCGAACACTGAAGCTTTCTTT. The encoded protein is CASKRTANTEAFF. The chain recombines TRBV2 with TRBJ1-1; D not certain. Germline V gene sequence: CDR1 SNHLY, CDR2 FYNNEI. V dropped 7 bases and J dropped 1 base, with 10 bases sitting between them. This CDR3 region has 13 residues.

This clone was picked up a small number of times. The rearrangement links TRBV5-6 to TRBJ1-6, with no clear D. Trimming took 4 bases from V and 1 from J, leaving 12 bases between them. This CDR3 has 16 amino acids. Germline values: CDR1 SGHDT, CDR2 YYEEEE. The CDR3 DNA reads TGTGCCAGCAGCCTCAGCGGGGAGTCCTATAATTCACCCCTCCACTTT. This codes for CASSLSGESYNSPLHF.

The gene calls are TRBV5-3 and TRBJ1-6; D is undetermined. TRBV5-3 is an open reading frame, and its role is uncertain. The CDR3 runs to 16 residues. The V gene lost 0 bases and the J gene lost 8 bases, with 15 bases spanning the gap. The CDR3 nucleotides are TGTGCCAGAAGCTTGGTTCAGGATAGGAGTGATTCACCCCTCCACTTT. Translating gives CARSLVQDRSDSPLHF.

This rearrangement joins TRBV2 to TRBJ1-1; D gene ambiguous. Germline assignment: CDR1 SNHLY and CDR2 FYNNEI. The CDR3 has 12 residues. The ends were cut back, 6 bases at V and 1 base at J, with 6 bases in the middle. The CDR3 sequence is CASSMRNTEAFF. The CDR3 DNA reads as TGTGCCAGCAGCATGCGGAACACTGAAGCTTTCTTT.

The CDR3 DNA is TGTGCCAGCAGGACGAGCGGGAGTGATACGCAGTATTTT. This codes for CASRTSGSDTQYF. The V and J genes are TRBV6-5 and TRBJ2-3; TRBD2 matches at 8 bases. The germline V gene encodes CDR1 MNHEY and CDR2 SVGAGI. The CDR3 has 13 amino acids. V gave up 6 bases and J gave up 6 bases; unmatched junction bases: 5.

The genes are TRBV20-1 and TRBJ1-2; D remains unclear. V lost 3 bases to trimming and J lost 4 bases, with 12 bases between them. The CDR3 has 13 residues. From germline, CDR1 is DFQATT and CDR2 SNEGSKA (reference sequence). CDR3 in amino acids: CSASEGLSYGYTF. CDR3 DNA: TGCAGTGCTAGTGAGGGTCTATCCTATGGCTACACCTTC.

This clone has just a few counts. Other nucleotide sequences from this sample produce the same CDR3. This chain connects TRBV6-5 to TRBJ2-7; D gene ambiguous. Trimming took off 0 bases at V and 3 bases at J, with 6 bases between the two ends. The germline gives CDR1 MNHEY, CDR2 SVGAGI. This CDR3 spans 13 amino acids. The CDR3 loop is CASSYSYSYEQYF. The CDR3 DNA follows: TGTGCCAGCAGTTACTCGTACAGCTACGAGCAGTACTTC.

The rearrangement joins TRBV12-3 or TRBV12-4 to TRBJ1-1, with D perhaps TRBD1 (5 bases). V shed 7 bases and J shed 5 bases, with 14 bases lying between them. The CDR3 is 13 amino acids. The CDR3 DNA follows: TGTGCCAGCACCCTGGGGGGACGGACTGAAGCTTTCTTT. Protein sequence: CASTLGGRTEAFF.

The chain combines TRBV9 with TRBJ2-2; no reliable D call. CDR1 and CDR2 (germline): SGDLS, YYNGEE. CDR3 length: 13 residues. Deletions cut 6 bases from V and 1 base from J, with 7 bases between. CDR3 region: CASTAGNTGELFF. In nucleotides, the CDR3 is TGTGCCAGCACGGCAGGGAACACCGGGGAGCTGTTTTTT.

This clone showed up just a few times. The chain employs TRBV4-1 and TRBJ1-5, with 9 positions matching TRBD1. Germline assignment: CDR1 MGHRA and CDR2 YSYEKL. V dropped 0 bases and J dropped 4; count of bases not matched to a gene: 7. The CDR3 is 17 residues long. CDR3 amino acids: CASSQEKGTGKNQPQHF. In DNA form, the CDR3 reads TGCGCCAGCAGCCAAGAAAAGGGGACAGGGAAAAATCAGCCCCAGCATTTT.

V gene TRBV11-2 combines with J gene TRBJ1-6; 12 nucleotides line up with TRBD1. Germline V lookup: CDR1 SGHAT, CDR2 FQNNGV. This CDR3 has 16 amino acids. The trim removed 4 bases at V and 6 bases at J, leaving 4 bases unmatched. CDR3 loop: CASSSGQGALNSPLHF. As DNA, the CDR3 is TGTGCCAGCAGCTCGGGACAGGGGGCTCTTAATTCACCCCTCCACTTT.

V is TRBV7-3 and J is TRBJ2-1; TRBD2 matches at 9 bases. This CDR3 has 16 amino acids. V lost 5 bases and J lost 9; bases outside the gene matches: 14. Germline CDR1 SGHTA, CDR2 FQGTGA. The chain's CDR3 is CASSPDWRGGRSEQFF. The CDR3 region has the DNA TGTGCCAGCAGCCCAGACTGGCGGGGGGGCAGGAGTGAGCAGTTCTTC.

V and J are TRBV6-2 or TRBV6-3 and TRBJ2-2; tentatively, D is TRBD1 (5 bases). Trimming cost V 4 bases and J 3 bases, with 15 bases left between them. Per germline, CDR1 MNHEY and CDR2 SVGEGT. The CDR3 is made up of 16 amino acids. CDR3 nucleotides: TGTGCCAGCAGTTCTCCCTCCGGACAACACACCGGGGAGCTGTTTTTT. This gives the protein CASSSPSGQHTGELFF.

In this sample, this clone turned up once. The chain is built from TRBV3-1 (or the pseudogene TRBV3-2) and TRBJ1-2, with unresolved D. Trimming removed 0 bases from V and 8 bases from J, with 7 bases in between. This CDR3 comprises 12 residues. CDR1 and CDR2 from the germline V gene are LGHDT and YNNKEL (reference sequence). This chain's CDR3 is CASSQEARGYTF. CDR3 in DNA: TGTGCCAGCAGCCAAGAGGCACGAGGCTACACCTTC.

This clone has just one count. V is TRBV9 and J is TRBJ2-6; no firm D call. This CDR3 is 18 amino acids long. Trimming removed 3 bases at V and 1 base at J, with 17 bases between. The germline CDR1 and CDR2 sequences are SGDLS and YYNGEE. The CDR3 coding sequence is TGTGCCAGCAGCGCTTCCCTCCTCGGACGGTCTGGGGCCAACGTCCTGACTTTC. Translation gives CASSASLLGRSGANVLTF.

The chain combines TRBV7-9 with TRBJ2-7, with D tentatively TRBD2 (6 bases). This CDR3 is 15 amino acids long. V was clipped by 7 bases and J by 0 bases, with 16 bases between them. The germline V gene encodes CDR1 SEHNR and CDR2 FQNEAQ (reference sequence). As DNA, the CDR3 is TGTGCCAGCACCACTGGGGACGGGAGCTCCTACGAGCAGTACTTC. Residues: CASTTGDGSSYEQYF.